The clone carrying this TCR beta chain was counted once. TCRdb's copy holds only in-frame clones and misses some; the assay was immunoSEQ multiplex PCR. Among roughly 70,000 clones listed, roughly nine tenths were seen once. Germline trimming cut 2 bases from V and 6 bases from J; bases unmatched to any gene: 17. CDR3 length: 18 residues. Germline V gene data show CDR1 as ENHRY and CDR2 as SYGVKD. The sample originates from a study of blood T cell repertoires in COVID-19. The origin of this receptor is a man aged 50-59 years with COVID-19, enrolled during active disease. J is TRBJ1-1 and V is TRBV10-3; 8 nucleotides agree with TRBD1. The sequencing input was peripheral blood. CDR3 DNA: TGTGCCATCAGTGAGACAACCGGACAGGGACCTGAGAGGGCTGAAGCTTTCTTT. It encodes CAISETTGQGPERAEAFF.